This entry describes one T cell receptor beta chain. What antigen it recognizes has not been identified. The input lacks base qualities; no much larger clone sits a single base away. This specimen comes from a study of CD8 T cells in Susac syndrome (dated by TCRdb to between 2018 and 2020). The study in broad terms: Repertoire sequencing was used to test whether CD8+ T cell activation and differentiation in Susac syndrome was antigen driven. The clonality of the CD8+ T cell repertoire was compared across approximately 11 healthy donors, about 14 Susac syndrome patients and around 16 multiple sclerosis patients. General findings and caveats noted by the study authors: The TCR sequencing and HLA analysis was acknowledged to have included a relatively small number of individuals.

Deletion took 0 bases off V and 3 bases off J, with a span of 12 bases between the germline ends. CDR1 and CDR2 are read off the germline V gene (reference sequence) as SGHNT and YYREEE. The CDR3 goes from the cysteine to the phenylalanine over 15 residues. Only the CDR3 DNA is retained, 45 bases long and in frame from the first base. Peripheral blood CD8+ and CD4+ T cells from healthy donors, Susac syndrome patients and multiple sclerosis patients were profiled by high-throughput TCR beta sequencing. Multiple sclerosis controls were treatment-naive patients with stable or active relapsing-remitting disease fulfilling revised McDonald criteria. CD8+ TEMRA cells were enriched by FACS, while bulk CD8+ and CD4+ T cells were purified by magnetic negative isolation. Blood was drawn into EDTA tubes, processed within 24 hours, and PBMCs were isolated by density gradient centrifugation. PBMCs intended for TCR sequencing were cryopreserved in liquid nitrogen and were subsequently thawed in a 37 degrees C water bath. A purity of at least 90% was achieved for sorted or isolated CD4+, CD8+ and CD8+ TEMRA cells.

RNA was extracted using the RNeasy kit, and about 0.45 to 1 ug of the RNA was reverse transcribed with random hexamers. The immunoSEQ multiplex PCR assay, covering 54 Vbeta and 13 Jbeta segments, was used to amplify TCR beta CDR3 regions. PCR amplification bias was corrected by using a synthetic template baseline for primer optimization and computational correction. The original methods were these. Reads were annotated to V, D and J genes according to IMGT and were analyzed with immunoSEQ Analyzer, with only productive sequences retained. Clonality was computed as one minus Shannon entropy normalized by log2 of the number of productive unique sequences. For each patient and control, public and private clones were evaluated among the 100 most prevalent clones. Clones were defined as Susac-specific if absent from the healthy and MS cohorts, from 1052 published viral clones and from other ImmuneACCESS disease sequences. The public reads were quality trimmed at Q25 with fastp and then assembled into clones with MiXCR by TCRdb, keeping productive beta chains. Each CDR3 protein appears once, grouped with its most common genes and DNA. TCRdb, rather than the study authors, made the V and J calls. The sample data list 100,000 to 150,000 distinct CDR3 sequences, and roughly 80% of these were observed just once. The leading ten clones occupy roughly 0.5% of the sample.

Sequencing was done on a sample of CD8+ T cells from PBMCs. Recombination connected TRBV5-4 to TRBJ1-2; the D segment could be TRBD1, given 6 matching bases. This receptor was obtained from a human donor with multiple sclerosis. This receptor has the CDR3 CASSLVGSGDYGYTF. The nucleotide sequence reads as follows: TGTGCCAGCAGCTTGGTCGGGTCAGGGGACTATGGCTACACCTTC.